Shown below are 22 T cell receptor beta chains from a single sample sequenced in a study of PD-1 blockade in classical Hodgkin lymphoma. Repertoires were generated with immunoSEQ multiplex PCR, while TCRdb's copy carries only in-frame clones and drops some. The sample holds about 27,000 clones, about 83% seen once. Each patient experienced a relapse that followed autologous stem cell transplantation, and brentuximab vedotin exposure varied. Negative selection with magnetic separation was used to purify CD4+ T cells from thawed PBMCs. The sequences come from CD4+ T cells from blood, collected at baseline. The receptors were sampled from a human donor with classical Hodgkin lymphoma.

The genes are TRBV29-1 and TRBJ1-2; 11 nucleotides agree with TRBD1. The V gene end was trimmed by 7 bases and the J gene end by 3 bases; junction bases not matched to a gene: 4. The CDR3 is 13 amino acids. Germline CDR1 is SQVTM and CDR2 is ANQGSEA. The CDR3 loop reads CSDGTGGDYGYTF. The CDR3 region has the DNA TGCAGCGATGGGACAGGGGGAGACTATGGCTACACCTTC.

The chain couples TRBV16 to TRBJ1-2; 8 nucleotides line up with TRBD1. CDR1 is KGHSY, CDR2 FQNENV, per germline. V gave up 4 bases and J gave up 8 bases; unmatched junction bases: 9. This CDR3 is 14 amino acids long. The CDR3 spells CASSPQQGVGGYTF. In DNA, the CDR3 is TGTGCCAGCAGCCCGCAACAGGGGGTAGGCGGCTACACCTTC.

The chain employs TRBV28 and TRBJ2-3; TRBD1 aligns across 8 bases. With 5 bases clipped from V and 2 bases from J, the junction kept 6 bases outside the gene matches. In germline, CDR1 is MDHEN, CDR2 SYDVKM. The CDR3 runs 15 residues. For the CDR3, the DNA is TGTGCCAGCAGTCGGGACAGGTTGGACACAGATACGCAGTATTTT. The encoded protein is CASSRDRLDTDTQYF.

Details on this clone: The same CDR3 can be traced to other DNA sequences in this sample. The chain couples TRBV19 to TRBJ1-3; no clear D gene. V was pared by 3 bases and J by 0 bases, with 6 bases between. In germline, CDR1 is LNHDA, CDR2 SQIVND (reference sequence). The CDR3 runs 14 residues. The CDR3 nucleotides read TGTGCCAGTAGTATCGGCAGCTCTGGAAACACCATATATTTT. This codes for CASSIGSSGNTIYF.

The chain uses TRBV6-5 and TRBJ2-7; D is ambiguous. Trimming cost V 5 bases and J 4 bases, with 15 bases left between them. The germline V gene encodes CDR1 MNHEY and CDR2 SVGAGI. This CDR3 region has 14 residues. The CDR3 nucleotides are TGTGCCAGCAGTGCTGATATGGCTCCTTACGAGCAGTACTTC. It translates to CASSADMAPYEQYF.

This rearrangement joins TRBV4-3 to TRBJ1-2, with D uncertain. V gave up 1 base and J gave up 2 bases, with 17 bases separating them. CDR3 size: 17 residues. Germline V gives CDR1 LGHNA, CDR2 YSLEER. Written as DNA, the CDR3 is TGCGCCAGCAGCCAAGTCTATGCTCCTCGCGGGAACTATGGCTACACCTTC. It specifies CASSQVYAPRGNYGYTF.

The rearrangement links TRBV6-6 to TRBJ2-7; TRBD1 matches 7 bases. Per germline, CDR1 MNHNY and CDR2 SVGAGI (reference sequence). The CDR3 sequence is 13 residues long. J gave up 5 bases and V 6 bases, and 7 bases lay outside the gene matches. The CDR3 reads CASRYRGPDEQYF. As DNA, the CDR3 is TGTGCCAGCAGATACAGGGGACCGGACGAGCAGTACTTC.

This chain connects TRBV18 to TRBJ2-3; the match to TRBD2 covers 9 bases. The CDR3 has 15 residues. V trimming: 3 bases; J trimming: 2 bases; junction bases outside the gene matches: 3. CDR1 KGHSH and CDR2 LQKENI come from the germline V gene. CDR3 DNA sequence: TGTGCCAGCTCACCTAGCGGGGGACACACAGATACGCAGTATTTT. Residues: CASSPSGGHTDTQYF.

The chain joins TRBV6-5 to TRBJ1-1, with D unresolved. V shed 1 base and J shed 5 bases, with 2 bases lying between them. The CDR3 is 11 residues long. Germline lookup yields CDR1 MNHEY and CDR2 SVGAGI. The CDR3 DNA sequence: TGTGCCAGCAGTTACTTAACTGAAGCTTTCTTT. Protein sequence: CASSYLTEAFF.

The chain carries TRBV7-2 and TRBJ2-5; D gene unclear. Germline V gives CDR1 SGHTA, CDR2 FQGNSA. V was clipped by 6 bases and J by 3 bases, with 5 bases between them. This CDR3 contains 11 residues. The CDR3 nucleotides are TGTGCCAGCAGACTGAAAGAGACCCAGTACTTC. It is translated as CASRLKETQYF.

This chain joins TRBV6-5 and TRBJ2-1; D not certain. This CDR3 has 11 residues. V dropped 8 bases and J dropped 6 bases, with 8 bases sitting between them. CDR1 is MNHEY and CDR2 is SVGAGI in the germline V gene. CDR3 coding DNA: TGTGCCAGCGGCAGGAGCAATGAGCAGTTCTTC. This gives the protein CASGRSNEQFF.

As DNA, the CDR3 is TGCGCCAGCAGCCAAGTTGGGACCCAGGGCGACTATGGCTACACCTTC. The encoded protein is CASSQVGTQGDYGYTF. The J gene is TRBJ1-2, the V gene TRBV4-1, with D possibly matching TRBD1 (5 bases). CDR1 and CDR2 (germline): MGHRA, YSYEKL. The V gene lost 1 base and the J gene lost 3 bases, with 15 bases spanning the gap. The CDR3 sequence is 16 residues long.

The chain links TRBV4-3 to TRBJ2-3; D perhaps matches TRBD1 (5 bases). The V gene lost 0 bases and the J gene lost 1 base, with 11 bases spanning the gap. The germline V gene has CDR1 LGHNA and CDR2 YSLEER. The CDR3 consists of 16 residues. The CDR3 sequence: CASSQDWGAGTDTQYF. CDR3 bases: TGCGCCAGCAGCCAAGATTGGGGCGCAGGCACAGATACGCAGTATTTT.

This rearrangement joins TRBV20-1 to TRBJ1-3, with D hard to call. In germline, CDR1 is DFQATT, CDR2 SNEGSKA (reference sequence). There are 11 residues in the CDR3. V was clipped by 5 bases and J by 7 bases, with 9 bases between them. CDR3 DNA: TGCAGTGCTGGACCCGCCAACACCATATATTTT. It translates to CSAGPANTIYF.

The gene calls are TRBV7-2 and TRBJ2-2; 9 nucleotides line up with TRBD1. Germline V CDR1 and CDR2: SGHTA, FQGNSA. V lost 5 bases and J lost 7; bases outside the gene matches: 11. This CDR3 spans 16 amino acids. Here the CDR3 reads CASSPLRRQGDGELFF. The DNA for the CDR3 is TGTGCCAGCAGCCCGCTTCGACGACAGGGGGACGGGGAGCTGTTTTTT.

This clone was counted a few times. Other nucleotide sequences in the sample specify the same CDR3. This chain links TRBV4-2 with TRBJ1-2; 8 positions match TRBD1. Germline CDR1 and CDR2: LGHNA and YNFKEQ. V shed 4 bases and J 3 bases; nucleotides not matched to a gene: 4. The length of the CDR3 is 14 residues. CDR3 sequence (DNA): TGTGCCAGCAGCCCCAGACAGGGGCACTATGGCTACACCTTC. Its translation is CASSPRQGHYGYTF.

The V gene is TRBV27, the J gene TRBJ1-2, with TRBD1 as a possible D gene (5 bases). The germline V gene has CDR1 MNHEY and CDR2 SMNVEV (reference sequence). V was clipped by 5 bases and J by 7 bases, with 17 bases between them. CDR3 length: 14 amino acids. The CDR3 sequence is CASSEPGRMTGYTF. CDR3 in DNA: TGTGCCAGCAGTGAGCCGGGACGGATGACTGGCTACACCTTC.

A word on this clone: The identical CDR3 is also encoded by other nucleotide sequences in the sample. The chain carries TRBV7-9 and TRBJ1-4; TRBD1 matches 7 bases. Germline V gene sequence: CDR1 SEHNR, CDR2 FQNEAQ (reference sequence). V was pared by 6 bases and J by 7 bases, with 8 bases of the junction left unmatched. The CDR3 is 14 amino acids. The DNA of the CDR3 is TGTGCCAGCAGAGAGGGGGCGGGAGTTGAAAAACTGTTTTTT. Amino acid sequence: CASREGAGVEKLFF.

The rearrangement uses TRBV9 and TRBJ1-1, with a weak D call TRBD1 (6 bases). Deletions cut 0 bases from V and 4 bases from J, with 10 bases between. Germline V gene sequence: CDR1 SGDLS, CDR2 YYNGEE. CDR3 length equals 14 residues. The CDR3 DNA sequence: TGTGCCAGCAGCGTAGGGCAGGGGAGCACTGAAGCTTTCTTT. It is translated as CASSVGQGSTEAFF.

V gene TRBV5-1 combines with J gene TRBJ1-1; 7 bases align to TRBD1. V lost 3 bases to trimming and J lost 4 bases; unmatched junction nucleotides: 9. The CDR3 has 15 amino acids. Germline lookup yields CDR1 SGHRS and CDR2 YFSETQ. In DNA, the CDR3 is TGCGCCAGCAGCTGGGGAGACAGGGAGGTCACTGAAGCTTTCTTT. Translation gives CASSWGDREVTEAFF.

This rearrangement joins TRBV19 to TRBJ2-1; D remains unclear. Trimming took 4 bases from V and 2 from J, leaving 6 bases between them. The CDR3 loop spans 13 amino acids. Per the germline V gene, CDR1 is LNHDA and CDR2 is SQIVND (reference sequence). The CDR3 protein is CASSSQPYNEQFF. In DNA form, the CDR3 reads TGTGCCAGTAGTAGTCAGCCCTACAATGAGCAGTTCTTC.

The chain combines TRBV11-2 with TRBJ1-2; D remains unclear. Per the germline V gene, CDR1 is SGHAT and CDR2 is FQNNGV. V lost 3 bases and J lost 0, with 8 bases in between. This CDR3 has 14 residues. Here the CDR3 DNA reads TGTGCCAGCAGCTTTCAGGCTTCTAACTATGGCTACACCTTC. Its translation: CASSFQASNYGYTF.